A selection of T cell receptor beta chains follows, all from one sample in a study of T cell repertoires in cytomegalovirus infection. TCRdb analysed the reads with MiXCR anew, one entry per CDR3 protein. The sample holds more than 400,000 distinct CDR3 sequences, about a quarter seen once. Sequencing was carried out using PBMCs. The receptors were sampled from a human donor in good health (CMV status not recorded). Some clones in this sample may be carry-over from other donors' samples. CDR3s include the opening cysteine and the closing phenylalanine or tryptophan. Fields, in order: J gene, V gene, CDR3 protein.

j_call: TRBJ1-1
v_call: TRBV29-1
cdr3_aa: CSAPGQLEAFF

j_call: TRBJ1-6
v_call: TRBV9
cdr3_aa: CASSVVGREDSPLHF

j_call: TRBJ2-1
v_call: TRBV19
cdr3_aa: CASSPMGLYNEQFF

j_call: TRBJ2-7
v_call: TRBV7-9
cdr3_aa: CASSLGPDTSYEQYF

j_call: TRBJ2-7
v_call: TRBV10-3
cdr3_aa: CAISETSGRYEQYF

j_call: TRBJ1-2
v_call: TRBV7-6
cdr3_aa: CASSLTPGTGHGYTF

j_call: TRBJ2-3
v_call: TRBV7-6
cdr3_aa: CASSTTSGGRDTQYF

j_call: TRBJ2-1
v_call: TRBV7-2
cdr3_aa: CASSLVGSRGNEQFF

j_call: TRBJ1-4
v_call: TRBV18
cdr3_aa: CASSPPVTREKLFF

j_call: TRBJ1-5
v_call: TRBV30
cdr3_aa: CAWNAGQLNNQPQHF

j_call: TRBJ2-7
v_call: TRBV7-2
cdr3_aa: CASSAGTSGAYEQYF

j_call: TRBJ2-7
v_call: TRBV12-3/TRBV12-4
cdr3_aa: CASSLADITYEQYF

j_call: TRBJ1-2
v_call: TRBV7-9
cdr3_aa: CASSLGGGEQGYGYTF

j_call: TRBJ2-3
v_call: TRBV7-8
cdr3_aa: CASSSGLAGTTDTQYF

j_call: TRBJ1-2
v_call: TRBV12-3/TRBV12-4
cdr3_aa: CASSLASPGRYGYTF

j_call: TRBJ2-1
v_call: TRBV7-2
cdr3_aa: CASSLEAGGYNEQFF

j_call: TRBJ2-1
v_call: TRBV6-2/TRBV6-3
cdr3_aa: CASNDFSGREQFF

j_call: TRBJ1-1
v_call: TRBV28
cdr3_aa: CASSSSGTLNTEAFF

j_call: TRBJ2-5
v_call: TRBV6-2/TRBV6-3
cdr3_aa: CASSYVTAQETQYF

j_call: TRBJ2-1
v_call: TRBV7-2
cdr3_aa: CASSLRGGTGSYNEQFF

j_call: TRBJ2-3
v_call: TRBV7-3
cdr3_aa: CASSSRTGLTDTQYF

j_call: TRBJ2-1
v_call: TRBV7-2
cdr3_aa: CASSSRTSGGSYNEQFF

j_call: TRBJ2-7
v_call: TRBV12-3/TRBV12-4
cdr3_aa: CASSPSGEQYF

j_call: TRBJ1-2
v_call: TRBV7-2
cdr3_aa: CASSSRQGGYGYTF

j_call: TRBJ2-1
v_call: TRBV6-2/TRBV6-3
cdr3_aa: CASSRLVVYNEQFF

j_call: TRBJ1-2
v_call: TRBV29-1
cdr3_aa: CSVEDGTLNYGYTF

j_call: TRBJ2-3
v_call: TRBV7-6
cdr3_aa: CASSLGVRGGTTDTQYF

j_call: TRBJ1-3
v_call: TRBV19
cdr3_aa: CASTTLGYFGNTIYF

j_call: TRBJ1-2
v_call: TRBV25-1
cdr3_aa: CASSDTTGIKGYTF

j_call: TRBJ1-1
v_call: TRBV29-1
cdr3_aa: CSVEDLGMNTEAFF

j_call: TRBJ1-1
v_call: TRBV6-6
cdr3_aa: CATLEPTNTEAFF

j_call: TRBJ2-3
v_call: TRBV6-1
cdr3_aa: CASSPFSSTDTQYF

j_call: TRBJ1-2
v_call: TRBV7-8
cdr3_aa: CASSFPQDYGYTF

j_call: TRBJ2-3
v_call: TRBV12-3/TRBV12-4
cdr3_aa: CASSPRHDTQYF

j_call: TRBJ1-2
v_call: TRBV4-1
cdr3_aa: CASSQGINGYTF

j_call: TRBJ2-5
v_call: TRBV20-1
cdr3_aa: CSARDHSAMAETQYF

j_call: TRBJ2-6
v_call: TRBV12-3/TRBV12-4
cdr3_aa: CASRPGGNTGANVLTF

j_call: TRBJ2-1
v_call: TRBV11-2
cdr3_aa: CASSLTDNYNEQFF